This T cell receptor (beta chain) was captured by sequencing in a study of liver allograft versus peripheral blood T cells. Turning to the study itself: Graft-liver T cell receptor repertoires were compared against recipient peripheral blood repertoires. Study-level findings and limits: Differences were reported between the T cell receptor repertoires inside liver allografts and those that were detected in peripheral blood.

MiXCR, applied by TCRdb to the reads, yields one record per CDR3 protein. The sample yields fewer than 6,500 distinct CDR3 sequences, 15% to 20% seen once. Concerning this clonotype: Its target is not known.

This clonotype was obtained from a human patient who had a liver transplant. The T cells may come from the graft donor.

Here the CDR3 DNA reads TGTGCCAGCAGCCCCCAGGACAGGGGGAACACTGAAGCTTTCTTT. It encodes CASSPQDRGNTEAFF. This chain connects TRBV5-5 to TRBJ1-1; 9 bases match TRBD1. Germline V lookup: CDR1 SGHKS, CDR2 YYEKEE (reference sequence). There are 15 residues in the CDR3. The junction had 5 bases not matched to a gene; V was cut back by 4 bases and J by 1 base.